Detailed here is one T cell receptor (beta chain). The V end was cut by 1 base, the J end by 7 bases, with 10 bases between. CDR3 length: 13 amino acids. Germline V gives CDR1 SGHNT, CDR2 YENEEA. The data originate from a study of blood T cell repertoires in COVID-19. The authors' processing: Amplification with reference gene primers provided the estimates of nucleated cell counts. Sequencing used immunoSEQ multiplex PCR; TCRdb keeps in-frame clones, though not all of them. That table is the source of V, J and clone size, and D and trimming were worked out from the DNA. The table shows 150,000 to 200,000 clones, with around 87% occurring only once. In Seattle, patients joined the study during active infection and were tracked longitudinally.

Sample: peripheral blood. V usage is TRBV11-3 and J usage is TRBJ1-2; D might be TRBD1 (5 bases). The clonotype originates from a woman between 65 and 79 years old with COVID-19, enrolled during active disease. Here the CDR3 DNA reads TGTGCCAGCAGCTTAGCCCCGGGGGGTGGCTACACCTTC. Encoded protein: CASSLAPGGGYTF.